This entry features one T cell receptor (beta chain) sequence. No antigen is known for it. Measured with immunoSEQ multiplex PCR; TCRdb has only the in-frame clones, and not every one. The sample includes around 29,000 clones, around nine tenths of them seen just once. Per the germline V gene, CDR1 is SGHVS and CDR2 is FNYEAQ. This CDR3 comprises 16 residues. V was trimmed by 2 bases and J by 4 bases, leaving 14 bases between them. The record originates from a study of OX40 agonist ivuxolimab in advanced cancers. Study details: Hepatocellular carcinoma, melanoma, renal cell or head and neck cancer was diagnosed in the dose-escalation patients.

On cycle 4 day 1 and cycle 7 day 1, as well as at baseline, blood was sampled. Study-level points and caveats: Among expanded peripheral T cells, antigen specificity went undetermined. Certain nonresponding patients likewise had low normalized T-cell clonal expansion.

The sequence came from an adult with an advanced solid tumor such as melanoma, head and neck, liver or kidney cancer. Sequencing was performed on CD4+ or CD8+ T cells sorted from blood, taken in a trial of the OX40 agonist ivuxolimab. The rearrangement links TRBV7-6 to TRBJ2-2; no clear D. The CDR3 reads CASSLRVPTLTGELFF. The CDR3 coding sequence is TGTGCCAGCAGCTTACGGGTACCCACCCTCACCGGGGAGCTGTTTTTT.